These T cell receptor beta chains were read from a single sample in a study of blood T cell repertoires in COVID-19. Libraries were prepared by immunoSEQ multiplex PCR; TCRdb keeps only in-frame clonotypes and omits some of them. Of 55,000 to 65,000 clones in the sample, roughly 89% are singletons; the top ten hold 8.6%. Sequencing was done on a sample of peripheral blood. The receptors stem from a human donor in a cohort sampled during active COVID-19. The CDR3 runs from the conserved cysteine through the conserved F or W.

>TRBV28|TRBJ2-7
CASSPWTSAGSYEQYF
>TRBV5-1|TRBJ1-4
CASSLVVGRGLGNEKLFF
>TRBV2|TRBJ1-6
CASGGQGNNSPLHF
>TRBV7-9|TRBJ2-3
CASSLGQGEDTQYF
>TRBV12-3/TRBV12-4|TRBJ1-1
CASGQYEAFF
>TRBV5-1|TRBJ1-1
CASSLQTDTEAFF
>TRBV6-6|TRBJ2-3
CASRELDSPMPGEQYF
>TRBV6-2/TRBV6-3|TRBJ1-5
CASSRDREWSQPQHF
>TRBV15|TRBJ2-3
CATSSNYRVGGHTQYF
>TRBV27|TRBJ2-7
CASSPTTGREQYF
>TRBV28|TRBJ2-7
CASSSPGPVYEQYF
>TRBV7-9|TRBJ1-3
CASSSTGPGNTIYF
>TRBV7-9|TRBJ2-3
CASSLDRSTDTQYF
>TRBV6-5|TRBJ1-2
CASSPLSTELYGYTF
>TRBV5-1|TRBJ1-5
CASSLDRSSNQPQHF
>TRBV18|TRBJ2-5
CASSPGLHTGSQETQYF
>TRBV7-8|TRBJ2-1
CASSRRGGRASFF
>TRBV5-4|TRBJ1-3
CASSREFGNTIYF
>TRBV2|TRBJ2-2
CASSGGLYTGELFF
>TRBV6-2/TRBV6-3|TRBJ1-1
CASSYSELGGNTEAFF
>TRBV4-1|TRBJ2-7
CASSQGLAGAYSYEQYF
>TRBV9|TRBJ2-1
CASSEMGLAGDNEQFF
>TRBV5-5|TRBJ2-5
CASSLGGLAGGWKETQYF
>TRBV6-2/TRBV6-3|TRBJ1-1
CASSPKTGRYTEAFF
>TRBV28|TRBJ1-5
CASSLGQHQPQHF
>TRBV9|TRBJ2-3
CASSPRLAGGPTGYTQYF
>TRBV28|TRBJ1-1
CASGWRGRTEAFF
>TRBV2|TRBJ2-3
CASSDRSTDTQYF
>TRBV19|TRBJ2-7
CASSMGAEYEQYF
>TRBV12-5|TRBJ2-2
CASGRDTGELFF
>TRBV13|TRBJ2-3
CASSLSGVGLAQYF
>TRBV6-6|TRBJ1-5
CASRTGGGNQPQHF
>TRBV10-3|TRBJ2-3
CAISVGTGTSTDTQYF
>TRBV25-1|TRBJ2-3
CASSEGGVDTQYF
>TRBV7-9|TRBJ2-7
CASSRTPGTPTGYEQYF
>TRBV5-4|TRBJ2-7
CASSTRTSGGYEQYF
>TRBV14|TRBJ2-7
CASSLRRGGWEQYF
>TRBV5-4|TRBJ2-1
CASSLSGGGGNEQFF
>TRBV2|TRBJ2-3
CASSLWGAGGSADTQYF
>TRBV7-3|TRBJ2-1
CASSLTPSNEQFF
>TRBV5-1|TRBJ2-3
CASSLREASTDTQYF
>TRBV2|TRBJ2-3
CASSDQRDSDTQYF
>TRBV18|TRBJ2-5
CASSPITGNQETQYF
>TRBV5-4|TRBJ2-5
CASSFAGKETQYF
>TRBV6-6|TRBJ2-1
CASSYTRLAGENEQFF